This is a list of T cell receptor beta chains from one sample in a study of CD8 T cells in Susac syndrome. TCRdb independently ran MiXCR on the immunoSEQ multiplex PCR reads; one entry per CDR3 protein. Among approximately 190,000 distinct CDR3 sequences listed, 90% to 96% were seen once. Sequencing used CD4+ T cells from PBMCs. These TCRs come from a human donor with Susac syndrome. The conserved cysteine and the conserved F or W are not part of the CDR3 here.

TRBJ1-2	TRBV20-1	SASDRGGYGYT
TRBJ2-2	TRBV2	ASKEQVNTGELF
TRBJ1-6	TRBV20-1	SAREEGQVNSPLH
TRBJ2-5	TRBV29-1	SASKTSGQETQY
TRBJ1-6	TRBV12-3/TRBV12-4	ASTFGVSPLH
TRBJ2-1	TRBV11-2	ASSSSRQGIVQF
TRBJ2-3	TRBV9	ASSFSGDLTDTQY
TRBJ2-3	TRBV20-1	SVGGGTDTQY
TRBJ1-2	TRBV9	ASTRNYGYT
TRBJ1-3	TRBV25-1	ASPSRGMNTIY
TRBJ1-1	TRBV18	ASSLTGTGRVYTEAF
TRBJ1-5	TRBV7-9	ASCFSNQPQH
TRBJ1-1	TRBV2	ASSQQGRNTEAF
TRBJ1-2	TRBV3-1	ASSQEIGPFGYT
TRBJ2-3	TRBV15	ATSREAGTGTDTQY
TRBJ2-3	TRBV29-1	SVAPPGVTDTQY
TRBJ2-5	TRBV19	ASTSGGQYQETQY
TRBJ1-5	TRBV9	ASSVGPGGGQPQH
TRBJ1-6	TRBV6-6	ASSPKVRDSPLH
TRBJ2-5	TRBV7-9	ASSSQGVQETQY